These 22 T cell receptor beta chains came from one sample sequenced in a study of control samples from healthy donors and cancer patients. This table comes from immunoSEQ multiplex PCR, and its TCRdb copy is limited to in-frame clones, with some not included. The sample records more than 65,000 clones, approximately 90% being singletons. Sequenced input: PBMCs. These receptors originate from a woman in her sixties with head and neck cancer.

V usage is TRBV10-2 and J usage is TRBJ1-2; D is undetermined. The CDR3 is 17 amino acids. CDR1 is WSHSY, CDR2 SAAADI, per germline. Trimming removed 4 bases from V and 4 bases from J, with 22 bases in between. The CDR3 spells CASSGAFESSSLYGYTF. The CDR3 DNA reads as TGCGCCAGCAGTGGGGCTTTCGAAAGCAGTTCGCTCTATGGCTACACCTTC.

V is TRBV7-9 and J is TRBJ2-3; 11 bases fit TRBD2. V shed 7 bases and J 4 bases; nucleotides not matched to a gene: 4. The CDR3 runs to 14 residues. CDR1 is SEHNR and CDR2 is FQNEAQ in the germline V gene (reference sequence). The CDR3 here is CASKLAGVADTQYF. The CDR3 bases are TGTGCCAGCAAACTAGCGGGAGTTGCAGATACGCAGTATTTT. Complete variable domain (other parts from reference TRBV7-9 and TRBJ2-3): DTGVSQNPRHKITKRGQNVTFRCDPISEHNRLYWYRQTLGQGPEFLTYFQNEAQLEKSRLLSDRFSAERPKGSFSTLEIQRTEQGDSAMYLCASKLAGVADTQYFGPGTRLTVL.

A single count supports this clone. The J gene is TRBJ2-3, the V gene TRBV6-6, with a tentative D call TRBD2 (5 bases). The length of the CDR3 is 13 residues. V was trimmed by 3 bases and J by 4 bases, leaving 8 bases between them. The germline gives CDR1 MNHNY, CDR2 SVGAGI (reference sequence). The chain's CDR3 is CASSYRAADTQYF. The CDR3 DNA sequence: TGTGCCAGCAGTTATCGAGCGGCAGATACGCAGTATTTT.

The chain employs TRBV19 and TRBJ1-4; D may be TRBD1 (5 bases). The CDR3 runs to 18 residues. CDR1 and CDR2 from the germline V gene are LNHDA and SQIVND (reference sequence). The V end lost 7 bases, the J end lost 3 bases, and 24 bases lay between the germline ends. CDR3 loop: CASTPRWGVGVANEKLFF. The CDR3 nucleotides are TGTGCCAGTACCCCCCGCTGGGGGGTTGGGGTCGCTAATGAAAAACTGTTTTTT.

V is TRBV15 and J is TRBJ1-6, with D hard to call. The length of the CDR3 is 14 residues. Germline CDR1 LNHNV, CDR2 YYDKDF (reference sequence). V was pared by 0 bases and J by 11 bases, with 11 bases between. CDR3 residues: CATSRDRDYTPLHF. The CDR3 nucleotides read TGTGCCACCAGCAGAGATAGGGATTATACACCCCTCCACTTT.

The chain carries TRBV18 and TRBJ2-7; no definite D call. Trimming shortened V by 3 bases and J by 6 bases, and 9 bases separated the two germline ends. CDR1 and CDR2 from the germline V gene are KGHSH and LQKENI. This CDR3 region has 12 residues. This CDR3 reads CASSPSLGEQYF. CDR3 coding DNA: TGTGCCAGCTCACCCTCCTTGGGCGAGCAGTACTTC.

The sample holds one count of this clone. The chain recombines TRBV27 with TRBJ2-3; 7 nucleotides match TRBD2. From germline, CDR1 is MNHEY and CDR2 SMNVEV (reference sequence). The CDR3 contains 16 residues. Trimming cost V 1 base and J 3 bases; bases outside gene matches: 7. For the CDR3, the DNA is TGTGCCAGCAGTTTATTTGGCGGGAGTGTGACAGATACGCAGTATTTT. Translated: CASSLFGGSVTDTQYF.

This clone was observed a few times. For the CDR3, the DNA is TGTGCCACCAGTGAACTAGCGGGAGCGGGGAATGAGCAGTTCTTC. This translates into CATSELAGAGNEQFF. V is TRBV24-1 and J is TRBJ2-1; 11 bases match TRBD2. Looked up from germline, CDR1 is KGHDR and CDR2 is SFDVKD. CDR3 size: 15 residues. Germline trimming cut 4 bases from V and 7 bases from J; bases unmatched to any gene: 5.

The V and J genes are TRBV27 and TRBJ1-6; 9 bases align to TRBD1. The trim removed 6 bases at V and 8 bases at J, leaving 5 bases unmatched. The CDR3 length is 14 residues. Germline CDR1 reads MNHEY; CDR2 reads SMNVEV (reference sequence). CDR3 DNA: TGTGCCAGCAGACCGACAGGGGGTCATTCACCCCTCCACTTT. The encoded protein is CASRPTGGHSPLHF.

V usage is TRBV24-1 and J usage is TRBJ2-3, with a tentative D call TRBD2 (5 bases). Trimming cost V 4 bases and J 4 bases, with 14 bases left between them. Germline values: CDR1 KGHDR, CDR2 SFDVKD. The CDR3 runs 15 residues. CDR3 sequence reads: CATSEGAGVSDTQYF. CDR3 in DNA: TGTGCCACCAGTGAGGGAGCTGGGGTTTCAGATACGCAGTATTTT.

The chain has TRBV28 and TRBJ1-6; D gene unclear. CDR1 is MDHEN, CDR2 SYDVKM, per germline. This CDR3 contains 16 residues. Trimming left V 1 base short and J 6 bases short, with 13 bases between. The CDR3 loop is CASSLSEGAGNSPLHF. The CDR3 DNA reads as TGTGCCAGCAGTTTATCGGAGGGCGCGGGTAATTCACCCCTCCACTTT.

The genes are TRBV7-8 and TRBJ2-1; D uncertain. This CDR3 contains 14 residues. V lost 0 bases and J 1 base, leaving 4 bases between the germline ends. Germline CDR1 is SGHVS and CDR2 is FQNEAQ. CDR3 DNA sequence: TGTGCCAGCAGCTTAGCAGGTTCCTACAATGAGCAGTTCTTC. Encoded protein: CASSLAGSYNEQFF.

The chain carries TRBV5-6 and TRBJ2-3; 8 bases line up with TRBD1. Germline V lookup: CDR1 SGHDT, CDR2 YYEEEE. This CDR3 is 16 amino acids long. With 0 bases clipped from V and 4 bases from J, the junction kept 7 bases outside the gene matches. CDR3 loop: CASSLVDRVGPDTQYF. The CDR3 coding sequence is TGTGCCAGCAGCTTGGTGGACAGGGTCGGTCCAGATACGCAGTATTTT.

The chain employs TRBV7-2 and TRBJ1-2; D unresolved. The CDR3 runs to 14 residues. Per germline, CDR1 SGHTA and CDR2 FQGNSA. Trimming cost V 5 bases and J 1 base, with 11 bases left between them. The CDR3 is CASSTRTFNYGYTF. CDR3 nucleotides: TGTGCCAGCAGCACCCGGACCTTTAACTATGGCTACACCTTC.

This chain uses TRBV5-8 with TRBJ2-7; 8 nucleotides match TRBD2. J lost 6 bases, V lost 4 bases, and 12 bases had no gene match. CDR3 length: 15 residues. The germline gives CDR1 SGHTS, CDR2 YDEGEE. The DNA for the CDR3 is TGTGCCAGCAGCCGATATAGCGGGACCGACTCCGAGCAGTACTTC. Protein: CASSRYSGTDSEQYF. Drawing the rest from reference TRBV5-8 and TRBJ2-7, the complete variable domain is EAGVTQSPTHLIKTRGQQATLRCSPISGHTSVYWYQQALGLGLQFLLWYDEGEERNRGNFPPRFSGRQFPNYSSELNVNALELEDSALYLCASSRYSGTDSEQYFGPGTRLTVT.

The V and J genes are TRBV7-9 and TRBJ2-3; TRBD1 is a possible D gene (6 bases). The CDR3 has 15 residues. Germline CDR1 SEHNR, CDR2 FQNEAQ (reference sequence). V was shortened by 2 bases and J by 1 base, with 10 bases between the two germline ends. The DNA for the CDR3 is TGTGCCAGCAGCTTATACAAGGGGGGCACAGATACGCAGTATTTT. It is translated as CASSLYKGGTDTQYF. The entire variable domain, with the rest obtained from reference TRBV7-9 and TRBJ2-3, is as follows: DTGVSQNPRHKITKRGQNVTFRCDPISEHNRLYWYRQTLGQGPEFLTYFQNEAQLEKSRLLSDRFSAERPKGSFSTLEIQRTEQGDSAMYLCASSLYKGGTDTQYFGPGTRLTVL.

This clone was observed a few times. CDR3 residues: CATSRGTGGADTQYF. CDR3 in DNA: TGTGCCACCAGCAGAGGGACAGGGGGCGCAGATACGCAGTATTTT. V usage is TRBV15 and J usage is TRBJ2-3; the match to TRBD1 covers 11 bases. Per the germline V gene, CDR1 is LNHNV and CDR2 is YYDKDF (reference sequence). Trimming took 1 base from V and 4 from J; bases not matched to a gene: 1. The CDR3 extends over 15 amino acids. The entire variable domain, with the rest obtained from reference TRBV15 and TRBJ2-3, is as follows: DAMVIQNPRYQVTQFGKPVTLSCSQTLNHNVMYWYQQKSSQAPKLLFHYYDKDFNNEADTPDNFQSRRPNTSFCFLDIRSPGLGDTAMYLCATSRGTGGADTQYFGPGTRLTVL.

The rearrangement uses TRBV11-3 and TRBJ2-5, with D possibly being TRBD1 (6 bases). The length of the CDR3 is 16 residues. Germline CDR1 is SGHNT and CDR2 is YENEEA. Trimming took 0 bases from V and 7 from J, leaving 18 bases between them. CDR3 residues: CASSLDPGAASATQYF. DNA of the CDR3: TGTGCCAGCAGCTTAGATCCAGGGGCCGCAAGTGCGACCCAGTACTTC. Based on the CDR3 plus reference TRBV11-3 and TRBJ2-5, the full variable domain is EAGVVQSPRYKIIEKKQPVAFWCNPISGHNTLYWYLQNLGQGPELLIRYENEEAVDDSQLPKDRFSAERLKGVDSTLKIQPAELGDSAVYLCASSLDPGAASATQYFGPGTRLLVL.

The chain's CDR3 is CASSFRSGSKYEQFF. In DNA form, the CDR3 reads TGTGCCAGCAGTTTTCGTAGCGGGAGTAAATATGAGCAGTTCTTC. The chain is built from TRBV27 and TRBJ2-1; 9 nucleotides line up with TRBD2. With V trimmed by 3 bases and J by 8 bases, 8 bases remained unmatched. The germline V gene encodes CDR1 MNHEY and CDR2 SMNVEV (reference sequence). The CDR3 loop spans 15 amino acids.

V and J are TRBV2 and TRBJ2-3, with D perhaps matching TRBD2 (5 bases). The V and J ends lost 4 bases and 4 bases respectively, with 30 bases between them. CDR3 size: 20 residues. From germline, CDR1 is SNHLY and CDR2 FYNNEI. The CDR3 nucleotides read TGTGCCAGCAGTGCCTCGCTGTTGGATACCTTCCTAGCAGGCGCAGATACGCAGTATTTT. This sequence encodes CASSASLLDTFLAGADTQYF.

V and J are TRBV27 and TRBJ1-6; D may be TRBD1 (6 bases). The ends were cut back, 5 bases at V and 4 bases at J, with 9 bases in the middle. From germline, CDR1 is MNHEY and CDR2 SMNVEV (reference sequence). This CDR3 has 14 amino acids. In DNA, the CDR3 is TGTGCCAGCAGTCCGGGGGCTTATAATTCACCCCTCCACTTT. Amino acid sequence: CASSPGAYNSPLHF.

The count of this clone is one. The chain links TRBV18 to TRBJ2-2; D remains unclear. CDR1 and CDR2 (germline): KGHSH, LQKENI. The CDR3 is 15 residues long. With 3 bases removed from V and 4 bases from J, the gap between germline ends came to 12 bases. CDR3 sequence (DNA): TGTGCCAGCTCACCGAAAACAATCGGCACCGGGGAGCTGTTTTTT. It yields the protein CASSPKTIGTGELFF.